These 5 T cell receptor beta chains were sequenced from one sample in a study of blood T cell repertoires in COVID-19 (dated by TCRdb to about 2020). Library preparation employed the immunoSEQ multiplex PCR assay. Held by TCRdb, this immuneACCESS table contains in-frame sequences only and omits some clones. Under half of the omission traces to an unresolved V gene where checked; the cause of the rest is unknown. For this sample the table gives approximately 460,000 clones, of which approximately 92% were detected only once. The ten largest clonotypes hold 0.8% to 0.9% of the sample. The source material was peripheral blood. These receptors all come from a man in his late teens or twenties with COVID-19, enrolled during active disease.

The CDR3 spells CASSWGQGPSGELFF. The DNA of the CDR3 is TGTGCCAGCAGCTGGGGACAGGGGCCTTCCGGGGAGCTGTTTTTT. The chain recombines TRBV5-6 with TRBJ2-2; 10 bases match TRBD1. This CDR3 is built from 15 residues. V gave up 3 bases and J gave up 6 bases; unmatched junction bases: 5. CDR1 and CDR2 from the germline V gene are SGHDT and YYEEEE.

V is TRBV10-3 and J is TRBJ2-7; 8 bases match TRBD1. The CDR3 contains 12 residues. Germline values: CDR1 ENHRY, CDR2 SYGVKD. The V gene end was trimmed by 6 bases and the J gene end by 5 bases; junction bases not matched to a gene: 3. CDR3 sequence: CAIRDRVDEQYF. DNA of the CDR3: TGTGCCATCAGGGACAGGGTAGACGAGCAGTACTTC.

With regard to this clone: This same CDR3 is encoded by further DNA sequences in the sample. This rearrangement joins TRBV12-3 or TRBV12-4 to TRBJ2-1; D uncertain. The CDR3 consists of 11 residues. Trimming removed 6 bases at V and 6 bases at J, with 6 bases between. The CDR3 DNA follows: TGTGCCAGCAGCCCGGGCAATGAGCAGTTCTTC. The encoded protein is CASSPGNEQFF.

The CDR3 DNA reads TGTGCCAGCAGTCAACAGGGTACTTCACCCCTCCACTTT. It specifies CASSQQGTSPLHF. This chain connects TRBV6-5 to TRBJ1-6; D might be TRBD1 (6 bases). Germline V lookup: CDR1 MNHEY, CDR2 SVGAGI. V lost 5 bases and J 9 bases, leaving 11 bases between the germline ends. CDR3 length equals 13 residues.

This chain links TRBV2 with TRBJ1-4; D is possibly TRBD1 (6 bases). This CDR3 has 16 residues. In germline, CDR1 is SNHLY, CDR2 FYNNEI. V lost 1 base, J lost 4 bases, and 13 bases lay in between. The chain's CDR3 is CASSEGSRGNNEKLFF. The CDR3 DNA is TGTGCCAGCAGTGAAGGTTCTAGGGGGAATAATGAAAAACTGTTTTTT. The full variable domain, rest sourced from reference TRBV2 and TRBJ1-4, is EPEVTQTPSHQVTQMGQEVILRCVPISNHLYFYWYRQILGQKVEFLVSFYNNEISEKSEIFDDQFSVERPDGSNFTLKIRSTKLEDSAMYFCASSEGSRGNNEKLFFGSGTQLSVL.